The clone carrying this TCR beta chain was seen more than once but under ten times. Its cognate antigen is unknown. Trimming cost V 3 bases and J 2 bases; bases outside gene matches: 6. This CDR3 is 16 amino acids long. Study-wide results and limits: Tumor-infiltrating Treg TCR alpha and beta sequences overlapped most with tumor naive CD4+ T cells, then blood naive. The larger cohort examined one V-J beta rearrangement, not whole repertoires. Tumor memory CD4+ T cell TCR gene usage was found to cluster with blood and lymph node memory CD4+ cells and with lymph node naive CD4+ cells.

Tregs were sorted as CD4+CD25+CD127-/low cells. Constant-region reverse primers amplified full-length variable regions, followed by semi-nested Nested Universal Primer A PCR. Each CDR3 protein is one row after TCRdb ran MiXCR on the 5' RACE reads. The sample carries tens of thousands of distinct CDR3 sequences, less than 30% recorded once. The clonotype originates from a female donor with breast cancer. Sequenced material: tumor-infiltrating Tregs sorted from the breast tumor. The V and J genes are TRBV12-3 or TRBV12-4 and TRBJ1-4; 7 bases are shared with TRBD1. CDR3 region: CASSFRGGATNEKLFF. The CDR3 DNA follows: TGTGCCAGCAGTTTCAGGGGGGGAGCGACTAATGAAAAACTGTTTTTT.